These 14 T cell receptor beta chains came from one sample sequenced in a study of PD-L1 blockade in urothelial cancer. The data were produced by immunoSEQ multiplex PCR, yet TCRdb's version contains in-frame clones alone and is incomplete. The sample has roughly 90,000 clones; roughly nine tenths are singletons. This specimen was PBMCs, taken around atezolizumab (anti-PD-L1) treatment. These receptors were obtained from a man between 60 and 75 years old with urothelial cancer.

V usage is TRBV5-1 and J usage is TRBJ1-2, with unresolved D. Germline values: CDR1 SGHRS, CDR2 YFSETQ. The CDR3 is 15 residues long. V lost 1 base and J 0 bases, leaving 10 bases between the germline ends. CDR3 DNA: TGCGCCAGCAGCTTGAGCGGGTACCCTAACTATGGCTACACCTTC. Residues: CASSLSGYPNYGYTF.

CDR3 protein: CASSLVGGGPSYEQYF. DNA of the CDR3: TGCGCCAGCAGCTTGGTTGGAGGGGGCCCCTCCTACGAGCAGTACTTC. The rearrangement joins TRBV5-1 to TRBJ2-7; possibly TRBD1 for D (7 bases). This CDR3 comprises 16 residues. Germline-derived CDR1 and CDR2 are SGHRS and YFSETQ. Trimming removed 0 bases at V and 0 bases at J, with 13 bases between.

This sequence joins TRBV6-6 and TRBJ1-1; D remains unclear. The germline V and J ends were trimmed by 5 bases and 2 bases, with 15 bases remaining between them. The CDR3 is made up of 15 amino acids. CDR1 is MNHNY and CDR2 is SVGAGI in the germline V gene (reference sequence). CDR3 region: CASSQRPEYNTEAFF. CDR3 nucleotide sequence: TGTGCCAGCAGTCAGCGACCGGAATATAACACTGAAGCTTTCTTT.

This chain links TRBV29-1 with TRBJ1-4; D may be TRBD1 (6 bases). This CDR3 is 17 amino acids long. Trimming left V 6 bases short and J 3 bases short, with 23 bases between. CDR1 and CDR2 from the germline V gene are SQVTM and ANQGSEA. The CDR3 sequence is CSVLRAMRGGPNEKLFF. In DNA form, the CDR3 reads TGCAGCGTCCTGAGGGCTATGAGGGGGGGACCTAATGAAAAACTGTTTTTT.

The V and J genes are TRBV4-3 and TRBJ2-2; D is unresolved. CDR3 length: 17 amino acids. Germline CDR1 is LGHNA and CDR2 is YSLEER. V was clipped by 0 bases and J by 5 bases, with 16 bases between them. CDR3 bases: TGCGCCAGCAGCCAAGAATTTACCTCTGGTGAGACCGGGGAGCTGTTTTTT. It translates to CASSQEFTSGETGELFF.

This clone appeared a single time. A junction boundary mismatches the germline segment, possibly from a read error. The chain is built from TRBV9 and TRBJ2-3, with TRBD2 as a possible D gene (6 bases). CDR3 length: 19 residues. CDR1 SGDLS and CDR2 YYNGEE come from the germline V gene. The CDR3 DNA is TGTGCCAGCAGCGTAGCCCCGGACTACGGACCCCCTAGCACAGATACGCAGTGTTTT. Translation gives CASSVAPDYGPPSTDTQCF.

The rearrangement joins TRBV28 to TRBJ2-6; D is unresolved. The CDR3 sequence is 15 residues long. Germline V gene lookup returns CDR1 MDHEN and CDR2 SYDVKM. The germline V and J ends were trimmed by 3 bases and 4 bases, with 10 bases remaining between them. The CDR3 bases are TGTGCCAGCAGTTTCCAGTTCGCCGGGGCCAACGTCCTGACTTTC. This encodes CASSFQFAGANVLTF.

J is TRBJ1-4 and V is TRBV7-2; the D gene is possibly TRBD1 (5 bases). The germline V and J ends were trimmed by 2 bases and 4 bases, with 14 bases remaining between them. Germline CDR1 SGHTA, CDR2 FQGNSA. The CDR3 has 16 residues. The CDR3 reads CASSLNGGGGNEKLFF. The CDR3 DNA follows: TGTGCCAGCAGCTTAAACGGGGGGGGAGGTAATGAAAAACTGTTTTTT.

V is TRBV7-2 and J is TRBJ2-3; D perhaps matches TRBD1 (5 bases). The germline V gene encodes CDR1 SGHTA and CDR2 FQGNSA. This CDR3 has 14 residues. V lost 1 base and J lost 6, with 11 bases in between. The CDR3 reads CASSLVGAHDTQYF. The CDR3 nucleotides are TGTGCCAGCAGCTTAGTAGGGGCTCATGATACGCAGTATTTT.

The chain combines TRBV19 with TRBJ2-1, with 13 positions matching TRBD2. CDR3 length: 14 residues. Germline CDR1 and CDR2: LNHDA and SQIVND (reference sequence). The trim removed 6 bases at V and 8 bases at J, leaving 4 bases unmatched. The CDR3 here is CASRTSGGLDEQFF. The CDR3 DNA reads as TGTGCCAGTAGGACTAGCGGGGGGTTGGATGAGCAGTTCTTC.

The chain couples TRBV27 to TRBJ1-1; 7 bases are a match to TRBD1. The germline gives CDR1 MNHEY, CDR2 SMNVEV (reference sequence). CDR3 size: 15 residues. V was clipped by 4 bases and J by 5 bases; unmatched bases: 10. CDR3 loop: CASSSRNRGGTEAFF. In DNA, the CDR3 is TGTGCCAGCAGTTCTCGAAACAGGGGTGGGACTGAAGCTTTCTTT.

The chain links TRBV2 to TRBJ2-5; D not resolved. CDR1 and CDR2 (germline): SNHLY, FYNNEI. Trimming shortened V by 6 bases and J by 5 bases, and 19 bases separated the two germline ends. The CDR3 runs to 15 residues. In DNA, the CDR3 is TGTGCCAGCAGGCCCAATCCCACACCAGTGGAGACCCAGTACTTC. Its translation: CASRPNPTPVETQYF.

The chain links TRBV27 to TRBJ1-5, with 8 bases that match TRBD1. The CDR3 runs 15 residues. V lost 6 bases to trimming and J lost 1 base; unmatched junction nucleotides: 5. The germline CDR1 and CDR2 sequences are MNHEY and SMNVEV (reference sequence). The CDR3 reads CASSPDRGSNQPQHF. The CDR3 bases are TGTGCCAGCAGCCCAGACAGGGGAAGCAATCAGCCCCAGCATTTT.

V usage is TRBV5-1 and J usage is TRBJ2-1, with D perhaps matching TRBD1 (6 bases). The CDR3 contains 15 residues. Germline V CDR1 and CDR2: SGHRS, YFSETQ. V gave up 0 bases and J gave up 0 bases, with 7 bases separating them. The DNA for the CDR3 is TGCGCCAGCAGCTTGGAGGGGGTCTCCTACAATGAGCAGTTCTTC. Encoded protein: CASSLEGVSYNEQFF.